The clone carrying this T cell receptor beta chain has only one observation. Its target is not known. These data are taken from a study of T cell responses to AZD1222 COVID-19 vaccine. Points from the study as a whole: Without day 14 samples, only post-peak T cell repertoires were studied. Researchers report vaccine-associated CD4 TCRs spanning spike, with dominance at 160-218 and 743-854. Among spike-specific TCRs, nearly half reportedly target unmutated variant regions.

Measured with immunoSEQ multiplex PCR; TCRdb has only the in-frame clones, and not every one. The sample lists some 180,000 clones, approximately 94% seen once, with under 2% in the top ten. CDR3 length: 14 amino acids. Germline CDR1 MNHNS, CDR2 SASEGT. The germline V and J ends were trimmed by 2 bases and 12 bases, with 14 bases remaining between them. The receptor comes from an adult who received the AZD1222 COVID-19 vaccine. The source material was peripheral blood, sampled 28 days after the second AZD1222 dose. The chain carries TRBV6-1 and TRBJ1-6; perhaps TRBD1 as D (5 bases). This CDR3 reads CASSESQGGLPLHF. The CDR3 DNA follows: TGTGCCAGCAGTGAAAGTCAGGGCGGTTTACCCCTCCACTTT.